These 6 T cell receptor beta chains share one sample of origin, sequenced in a study of vaccination and CD4 T cells after COVID-19. Treatment in this sample: approximately nine-day PBMC culture with coronavirus spike peptide pools or control peptides (ViraFEST assay). Cultured CD4+ T-cell DNA underwent Oncomine TCR Beta short-read sequencing. One entry per CDR3 protein, called by TCRdb with MiXCR from the PCR reads. Of approximately 13,000 distinct CDR3 sequences listed, approximately 79% were seen once; the top ten hold approximately 30%. Their specific antigens are unknown. The sample comprised CD4+ T cells from blood, cultured in vitro. The source is a human donor who had recovered from COVID-19.

V is TRBV7-2 and J is TRBJ1-5; 7 nucleotides align to TRBD1. Germline CDR1 SGHTA, CDR2 FQGNSA. V lost 2 bases, J lost 4 bases, and 8 bases stayed unmatched. This CDR3 spans 16 amino acids. The CDR3 coding sequence is TGTGCCAGCAGCTTAAGTGTCGGGACAGCTAATCAGCCCCAGCATTTT. It is translated as CASSLSVGTANQPQHF. Full variable domain (rest looked up from reference TRBV7-2 and TRBJ1-5): GAGVSQSPSNKVTEKGKDVELRCDPISGHTALYWYRQSLGQGLEFLIYFQGNSAPDKSGLPSDRFSAERTGGSVSTLTIQRTQQEDSAVYLCASSLSVGTANQPQHFGDGTRLSIL.

The V call is TRBV6-2 or TRBV6-3, the J call TRBJ1-5; D is possibly TRBD1 (5 bases). Germline-derived CDR1 and CDR2 are MNHEY and SVGEGT. Trimming cost V 9 bases and J 3 bases, with 12 bases left between them. The CDR3 length is 13 residues. For the CDR3, the DNA is TGTGCCAGTCAGGACACTACCAATCAGCCCCAGCATTTT. This translates into CASQDTTNQPQHF.

This chain joins TRBV27 and TRBJ1-2; TRBD1 is a possible D gene (5 bases). This CDR3 is 15 amino acids long. Germline CDR1 reads MNHEY; CDR2 reads SMNVEV (reference sequence). Trimming pared 6 bases from V and 0 bases from J, leaving 14 bases between. CDR3 bases: TGTGCCAGCAGGTCTCAGGGCAAAACTAACTATGGCTACACCTTC. This encodes CASRSQGKTNYGYTF.

The DNA of the CDR3 is TGTGCCAGCAGAAAACAGACAGGGGGCACTGAAGCTTTCTTT. This gives the protein CASRKQTGGTEAFF. This rearrangement joins TRBV28 to TRBJ1-1, with 9 bases that match TRBD1. This CDR3 spans 14 amino acids. Germline V gene data show CDR1 as MDHEN and CDR2 as SYDVKM. With 6 bases clipped from V and 4 bases from J, the junction kept 6 bases outside the gene matches.

This chain links TRBV20-1 with TRBJ1-1; D may be TRBD1 (6 bases). The V gene's germline CDR1 is DFQATT and CDR2 SNEGSKA (reference sequence). Trimming removed 4 bases from V and 4 bases from J, with 22 bases in between. The CDR3 loop spans 16 amino acids. The DNA of the CDR3 is TGCAGTGCTACACCCCAAAACCACGTCAGGGGCACTGAAGCTTTCTTT. Protein sequence: CSATPQNHVRGTEAFF.

The chain recombines TRBV12-3 or TRBV12-4 with TRBJ1-2, with 8 bases that match TRBD1. The CDR3 totals 14 residues. Losses at the gene ends were 2 bases for V and 8 bases for J; bases not matched to a gene: 7. The CDR3 sequence: CASSLNRGKGGYTF. DNA of the CDR3: TGTGCCAGCAGTTTAAACAGGGGGAAGGGAGGCTACACCTTC.